A selection of T cell receptor beta chains follows, all from one sample in a study of technical replicates of blood from a handful of donors. Repertoires were generated with immunoSEQ multiplex PCR, while TCRdb's copy carries only in-frame clones and drops some. The repertoire holds 50,000 to 60,000 clones, with less than 95% as singletons. The source material was PBMCs. The origin of the receptors is a human donor in good health. Some clones in this sample may be carry-over from other donors' samples. The CDR3 runs from the conserved cysteine through the conserved F or W. The D gene is left open where the match is weak. Where a row states a size, it is once, few, many or the class of an expanded clone; other rows omit it.

d_call,j_call,v_call,clone_size,cdr3_length,cdr3_aa,cdr3_nt
TRBD1,TRBJ2-5,TRBV9,-,16,CASSVDGRTGQETQYF,TGTGCCAGCAGCGTAGATGGTAGGACAGGCCAAGAGACCCAGTACTTC
TRBD1,TRBJ2-5,TRBV7-9,-,15,CASSPMDRGEETQYF,TGTGCCAGCAGCCCGATGGACAGGGGCGAGGAGACCCAGTACTTC
-,TRBJ2-7,TRBV7-2,-,14,CASSRSTDSYEQYF,TGTGCCAGCAGCAGATCGACAGACTCCTACGAGCAGTACTTC
TRBD1,TRBJ1-6,TRBV6-5,once,14,CASSWTGDNSPLHF,TGTGCCAGCAGTTGGACAGGGGATAATTCACCCCTCCACTTT
TRBD1,TRBJ2-7,TRBV5-1,-,16,CASSLELRDRGPEQYF,TGCGCCAGCAGCTTGGAACTCCGGGACAGGGGTCCCGAGCAGTACTTC
-,TRBJ2-3,TRBV4-3,-,14,CASSGGGARDTQYF,TGCGCCAGCAGCGGTGGGGGGGCTAGAGATACGCAGTATTTT
-,TRBJ2-5,TRBV7-9,-,14,CASSYRDIKETQYF,TGTGCCAGCAGCTACCGGGACATTAAAGAGACCCAGTACTTC
-,TRBJ1-2,TRBV2,-,15,CASSFTGTQNYGYTF,TGTGCCAGCAGTTTTACGGGGACTCAAAACTATGGCTACACCTTC
TRBD1,TRBJ2-2,TRBV30,-,12,CAWGTGRRELFF,TGTGCCTGGGGGACAGGGCGAAGGGAGCTGTTTTTT
-,TRBJ1-1,TRBV5-4,-,14,CASSSGVSPTEAFF,TGTGCCAGCAGCTCCGGGGTTTCCCCCACTGAAGCTTTCTTT
-,TRBJ2-5,TRBV20-1,-,10,CSAPRETQYF,TGCAGTGCGCCGCGGGAGACCCAGTACTTC
-,TRBJ2-2,TRBV2,-,15,CATRTTRWNTGELFF,TGTGCCACAAGGACGACTAGATGGAACACCGGGGAGCTGTTTTTT
TRBD1,TRBJ2-1,TRBV5-1,-,15,CASSLTGTGYNEQFF,TGCGCCAGCAGCTTGACCGGGACAGGGTACAATGAGCAGTTCTTC
TRBD1,TRBJ1-1,TRBV5-1,-,15,CASSGGQGMNTEAFF,TGCGCCAGCAGCGGAGGACAGGGGATGAACACTGAAGCTTTCTTT
TRBD1,TRBJ2-1,TRBV2,-,15,CASSPDRVLSNEQFF,TGTGCCAGCAGTCCCGACAGGGTTCTCAGCAATGAGCAGTTCTTC
TRBD1,TRBJ1-2,TRBV4-2,-,14,CASSQAGQGGGYTF,TGTGCCAGCAGCCAAGCCGGACAGGGGGGTGGCTACACCTTC
-,TRBJ2-7,TRBV5-1,-,14,CASSLGQSNYEQYF,TGCGCCAGCAGCTTGGGACAGTCCAACTACGAGCAGTACTTC
-,TRBJ1-2,TRBV9,-,11,CASSLNYGYTF,TGTGCCAGCAGCCTCAACTATGGCTACACCTTC
TRBD2,TRBJ2-1,TRBV19,-,19,CASKKTLGTSGRSYNEQFF,TGTGCCAGTAAAAAGACACTTGGGACTAGCGGACGCTCCTACAATGAGCAGTTCTTC
-,TRBJ2-7,TRBV4-3,-,15,CASSQDQVRRYEQYF,TGCGCCAGCAGCCAAGATCAGGTCCGGAGGTACGAGCAGTACTTC
TRBD1,TRBJ1-2,TRBV11-1,-,14,CASSRDRGDYGYTF,TGTGCCAGCAGCCGGGACAGGGGAGACTATGGCTACACCTTC
TRBD1,TRBJ1-2,TRBV27,-,14,CASSIRDRGYGYTF,TGTGCCAGCAGTATCCGGGACAGGGGTTATGGCTACACCTTC
TRBD1,TRBJ1-1,TRBV9,-,19,CASSVEGGGQGPMNTEAFF,TGTGCCAGCAGCGTAGAGGGGGGGGGACAGGGCCCGATGAACACTGAAGCTTTCTTT
-,TRBJ2-6,TRBV18,once,16,CASSPPGVAGANVLTF,TGTGCCAGCTCACCACCGGGAGTGGCTGGGGCCAACGTCCTGACTTTC
TRBD2,TRBJ2-3,TRBV7-2,-,16,CASSLGSGTFTDTQYF,TGTGCCAGCAGCTTAGGTAGCGGGACATTCACAGATACGCAGTATTTT
TRBD1,TRBJ2-5,TRBV7-6,-,15,CASSPFQGARETQYF,TGTGCCAGCAGCCCCTTCCAGGGGGCGAGGGAGACCCAGTACTTC
-,TRBJ2-3,TRBV4-1,-,15,CASSQEVAGTDTQYF,TGCGCCAGCAGCCAAGAGGTTGCAGGGACAGATACGCAGTATTTT
-,TRBJ2-7,TRBV12-5,-,13,CASGLANFYEQYF,TGTGCTAGTGGTTTGGCTAACTTCTACGAGCAGTACTTC
TRBD2,TRBJ2-7,TRBV12-5,-,17,CASGTSVLAGGMNEQYF,TGTGCTAGTGGCACGTCCGTGCTAGCGGGAGGCATGAACGAGCAGTACTTC
-,TRBJ1-4,TRBV27,-,15,CASSSRGPTNEKLFF,TGTGCCAGCAGTTCCAGAGGCCCAACTAATGAAAAACTGTTTTTT
-,TRBJ2-5,TRBV29-1,-,13,CSASRVTQETQYF,TGCAGCGCCTCGCGGGTGACGCAAGAGACCCAGTACTTC
-,TRBJ2-7,TRBV11-3,once,15,CAAGSILQRSYEQYF,TGTGCCGCCGGGTCAATCCTACAACGCAGCTACGAGCAGTACTTC
-,TRBJ2-1,TRBV2,-,15,CASRKSGDGHNEQFF,TGTGCCAGCAGGAAATCGGGGGATGGGCACAATGAGCAGTTCTTC
TRBD1,TRBJ2-1,TRBV9,-,15,CASSVSGTVNNEQFF,TGTGCCAGCAGCGTATCCGGGACAGTGAACAATGAGCAGTTCTTC
-,TRBJ2-5,TRBV2,-,12,CASSTARETQYF,TGTGCCAGCAGTACAGCCAGGGAGACCCAGTACTTC
TRBD1,TRBJ1-5,TRBV2,-,14,CASSEGQTNQPQHF,TGTGCCAGCAGTGAGGGACAGACCAATCAGCCCCAGCATTTT
-,TRBJ2-3,TRBV5-1,-,14,CASSLGEITDTQYF,TGCGCCAGCAGCCTGGGAGAGATCACAGATACGCAGTATTTT
TRBD1,TRBJ1-2,TRBV4-3,-,14,CASSQNRGMGGYTF,TGCGCCAGCAGCCAAAACAGGGGGATGGGTGGCTACACCTTC
TRBD2,TRBJ2-1,TRBV9,-,22,CASSPQGLAGVRNLERYNEQFF,TGTGCCAGCAGCCCCCAGGGACTAGCGGGGGTGCGGAACCTGGAACGGTATAATGAGCAGTTCTTC
-,TRBJ1-4,TRBV7-2,-,15,CASSLYGGPNEKLFF,TGTGCCAGCAGCTTATACGGGGGTCCGAATGAAAAACTGTTTTTT
TRBD1,TRBJ1-2,TRBV4-1,-,14,CASSQDRRGDGYTF,TGCGCCAGCAGCCAAGATCGCAGGGGGGACGGCTACACCTTC
TRBD2,TRBJ2-7,TRBV4-2,-,15,CASSQGAGGPFEQYF,TGTGCCAGCAGCCAGGGAGCGGGGGGGCCTTTCGAGCAGTACTTC
-,TRBJ1-6,TRBV2,-,16,CASSRHGSSYNSPLHF,TGTGCCAGCAGCCGCCACGGGAGCTCCTATAATTCACCCCTCCACTTT
TRBD1,TRBJ2-1,TRBV9,-,15,CASSQQGFGYNEQFF,TGTGCCAGCAGCCAACAGGGGTTTGGCTACAATGAGCAGTTCTTC
TRBD1,TRBJ1-1,TRBV6-5,medium-sized,13,CASRGQLNTEAFF,TGTGCCAGCAGGGGACAGCTTAACACTGAAGCTTTCTTT
TRBD2,TRBJ2-2,TRBV2,-,15,CASSDLAGGPGELFF,TGTGCCAGCAGTGACCTAGCGGGAGGACCCGGGGAGCTGTTTTTT
-,TRBJ1-2,TRBV7-2,-,19,CASSTFTQGRSSIGYGYTF,TGTGCCAGCAGCACCTTCACACAGGGAAGATCTAGTATCGGATATGGCTACACCTTC
TRBD2,TRBJ2-1,TRBV9,-,17,CASSVGITSGSHHEQFF,TGTGCCAGCAGCGTGGGAATTACTAGCGGGAGTCACCATGAGCAGTTCTTC
TRBD2,TRBJ2-7,TRBV9,-,17,CASSVGGSGRNYYEQYF,TGTGCCAGCAGCGTAGGTGGTAGCGGGAGGAATTACTACGAGCAGTACTTC
-,TRBJ2-2,TRBV7-2,-,16,CASSLAGTVNTGELFF,TGTGCCAGCAGCTTGGCGGGAACGGTCAACACCGGGGAGCTGTTTTTT
TRBD1,TRBJ2-7,TRBV13,-,15,CASSPTGTGSYEQYF,TGTGCCAGCAGCCCCACCGGGACAGGGTCCTACGAGCAGTACTTC
TRBD2,TRBJ2-1,TRBV6-1,-,15,CASSVAGGTYNEQFF,TGTGCCAGCAGTGTAGCGGGAGGAACCTACAATGAGCAGTTCTTC
-,TRBJ1-2,TRBV5-4,-,16,CASSNTGQGISYGYTF,TGTGCCAGCAGCAATACCGGACAAGGCATCAGCTATGGCTACACCTTC